This T cell receptor beta chain derives from a study of blood T cell repertoires in COVID-19. Categorization into cohorts depended on clinical history that participants reported. Study processing details: Reference gene primer amplification gave estimated nucleated cell counts. Only in-frame clones appear in the TCRdb table, and some are missing; sequencing was by immunoSEQ multiplex PCR. That table is the source of V, J and clone size, and D and trimming were worked out from the DNA. The sample holds 160,000 or so clones; roughly 80% are singletons and the top ten take around 6%. Trimming at V came to 10 bases and at J to 4 bases, leaving 9 bases not matched to a gene. The CDR3 totals 15 residues. Germline V lookup: CDR1 ENHRY, CDR2 SYGVKD.

Sequences were obtained from PBMCs or T cells enriched from blood (not recorded which). This TCR derives from a woman aged 40 to 50 with acute COVID-19. The V and J genes are TRBV10-3 and TRBJ2-2, with 10 bases lining up with TRBD2. CDR3 sequence: CATRTGTSATGELFF. CDR3 bases: TGTGCCACTAGAACCGGGACTAGCGCCACCGGGGAGCTGTTTTTT.